This record covers a single T cell receptor (beta chain). What it recognizes is unknown. The table came from immunoSEQ multiplex PCR; TCRdb's copy has only in-frame clones and leaves some out. There are some 180,000 clones in the sample; 80% to 85% occur only once, and around 1.2% lies in the top ten. This entry belongs to a study of cytomegalovirus exposure and HLA in healthy donors. Study observations and caveats: Confirmation was obtained in vitro that three CMV-associated chains are specific for CMV antigens. The listing of 150 to 200 TCR beta chains classed them as cytomegalovirus-associated. Many donors carried some public TCRs, although rarity characterized most TCR sequences.

The V gene's germline CDR1 is SGHRS and CDR2 YFSETQ. Deletions cut 8 bases from V and 2 bases from J, with 19 bases between. The CDR3 runs 16 residues. The receptor was isolated from a woman in her twenties or thirties in good health and CMV-seronegative. The specimen was PBMCs. V gene TRBV5-1 combines with J gene TRBJ2-2; D might be TRBD1 (6 bases). The CDR3 region has the DNA TGCGCCAGTCGGTCCTCTATAGGGGGTAACACCGGGGAGCTGTTTTTT. Protein product: CASRSSIGGNTGELFF.